This T cell receptor (beta chain) was sequenced during a study of blood T cell repertoires in COVID-19. Study-wide background: Material from acute and convalescent COVID-19 was sourced from the United States, Italy and Spain. T cells, B-cell-depleted T cells, or PBMCs provided the cDNA or gDNA that served as material.

In the study's own analysis: Nucleated cell number was recorded as an estimate derived from reference gene primer amplification. Here immunoSEQ multiplex PCR was the method, and the copy in TCRdb shows in-frame clones only, minus some. V and J calls and clone size come straight from that table; D and trimming were deduced from the DNA. The table includes roughly 330,000 clones, roughly 90% detected once. V lost 0 bases and J lost 8, with 14 bases in between. Germline values: CDR1 SGHRS, CDR2 YFSETQ. The CDR3 length is 15 residues. The TCR was taken from a woman aged 45-65 years with active or convalescent COVID-19. Sequenced input: peripheral blood. V gene TRBV5-1 combines with J gene TRBJ1-4; maybe TRBD1 (5 bases). CDR3 in DNA: TGCGCCAGCAGCTTGGTTGCAAGGGGCAGCGAAAAACTGTTTTTT. Its protein is CASSLVARGSEKLFF.